This passage covers 24 T cell receptor beta chains from one sample sequenced in a study of blood T cell repertoires in COVID-19. The method was immunoSEQ multiplex PCR; TCRdb's version includes in-frame clones alone and lacks a portion of them. Among 200,000 to 250,000 clones listed, roughly 85% were seen once. Input material: peripheral blood. These receptors were collected from a woman aged 65 to 85 with COVID-19, enrolled during active disease.

V is TRBV11-3 and J is TRBJ2-1; 10 positions agree with TRBD2. The germline V gene encodes CDR1 SGHNT and CDR2 YENEEA. With V trimmed by 1 base and J by 4 bases, 1 base remained unmatched. The CDR3 totals 15 residues. The CDR3 nucleotides read TGTGCCAGCAGCTTAGCGACTAGCGGGTACAATGAGCAGTTCTTC. Residues: CASSLATSGYNEQFF.

This chain joins TRBV15 and TRBJ2-5; D unclear. Trimming cost V 1 base and J 2 bases, with 5 bases left between them. The CDR3 extends over 13 amino acids. The germline CDR1 and CDR2 sequences are LNHNV and YYDKDF (reference sequence). This chain's CDR3 is CATSRARQETQYF. Here the CDR3 DNA reads TGTGCCACCAGCAGAGCTCGGCAAGAGACCCAGTACTTC.

This chain uses TRBV6-5 with TRBJ1-5, with 10 bases matching TRBD1. V shed 6 bases, J shed 5 bases, and the junction held 1 base outside the gene matches. Germline lookup yields CDR1 MNHEY and CDR2 SVGAGI. The length of the CDR3 is 13 residues. CDR3: CASSGTGDQPQHF. Here the CDR3 DNA reads TGTGCCAGCAGCGGGACAGGGGATCAGCCCCAGCATTTT.

This clone was seen a few times. The chain employs TRBV9 and TRBJ2-1, with 8 bases lining up with TRBD2. The ends lost 3 bases at V and 9 bases at J; junction bases unmatched: 2. The CDR3 runs 12 residues. Germline CDR1 is SGDLS and CDR2 is YYNGEE. The CDR3 sequence is CASSGLAGEQFF. The CDR3 DNA follows: TGTGCCAGCAGCGGGCTAGCGGGTGAGCAGTTCTTC.

CDR3 residues: CASSQEPSSGTISYEQYF. The DNA of the CDR3 is TGCGCCAGCAGCCAAGAACCCTCTAGCGGGACGATCTCCTACGAGCAGTACTTC. The chain joins TRBV4-1 to TRBJ2-7, with 9 bases identical to TRBD2. The CDR3 runs 18 residues. Germline CDR1 reads MGHRA; CDR2 reads YSYEKL. The trim removed 0 bases at V and 0 bases at J, leaving 9 bases unmatched.

The chain has TRBV6-2 or TRBV6-3 and TRBJ2-3; tentative D call: TRBD1 (5 bases). Germline CDR1 MNHEY, CDR2 SVGEGT. The CDR3 runs to 15 residues. The ends were cut back, 2 bases at V and 5 bases at J, with 14 bases in the middle. The CDR3 here is CASSYRDWGKDTQYF. For the CDR3, the DNA is TGTGCCAGCAGTTACAGGGATTGGGGCAAAGATACGCAGTATTTT.

The chain uses TRBV9 and TRBJ2-7, with 9 bases aligning to TRBD2. The CDR3 sequence is 15 residues long. The germline V gene encodes CDR1 SGDLS and CDR2 YYNGEE. The J segment lost 0 bases and the V segment lost 4 bases, leaving 5 bases of the junction unmatched. CDR3 bases: TGTGCCAGCAGCCCTTATAGCGGGAGCTCCTACGAGCAGTACTTC. Residues: CASSPYSGSSYEQYF.

Written as DNA, the CDR3 is TGTGCCAGCAGTTACATTCTCAGCGGGGGGACCAATGAGCAGTTCTTC. This codes for CASSYILSGGTNEQFF. V gene TRBV6-2 or TRBV6-3 combines with J gene TRBJ2-1; 9 nucleotides match TRBD2. The CDR3 runs to 16 residues. Unmatched junction bases numbered 8, after V lost 2 bases and J lost 6 bases. CDR1 is MNHEY and CDR2 is SVGEGT in the germline V gene.

The chain employs TRBV14 and TRBJ1-1; the match to TRBD1 covers 9 bases. V lost 4 bases and J lost 3; bases outside the gene matches: 12. The CDR3 length is 17 residues. CDR1 and CDR2 (germline): SGHDN, FVKESK. The CDR3 loop reads CASSPTGGHRGDTEAFF. In nucleotides, the CDR3 is TGTGCCAGCAGCCCAACAGGGGGCCACCGGGGGGACACTGAAGCTTTCTTT.

Worth noting for this clone: The same CDR3 also results from other DNA sequences found in this sample. The chain employs TRBV7-2 and TRBJ1-6, with TRBD1 identical over 8 bases. The germline CDR1 and CDR2 sequences are SGHTA and FQGNSA. There are 14 residues in the CDR3. V was pared by 5 bases and J by 5 bases, with 2 bases of the junction left unmatched. CDR3 amino acids: CASSLGQDNSPLHF. The CDR3 coding sequence is TGTGCCAGCAGCCTGGGACAGGATAATTCACCCCTCCACTTT.

This rearrangement joins TRBV6-6 to TRBJ1-5, with 8 bases fitting TRBD1. The V and J ends lost 1 base and 3 bases, in that order; junction bases with no gene match: 2. Germline-derived CDR1 and CDR2 are MNHNY and SVGAGI (reference sequence). CDR3 length equals 15 residues. Here the CDR3 reads CASSYWGQVNQPQHF. Written as DNA, the CDR3 is TGTGCCAGCAGTTACTGGGGACAGGTCAATCAGCCCCAGCATTTT.

V usage is TRBV14 and J usage is TRBJ2-5; 9 nucleotides line up with TRBD2. This CDR3 contains 13 residues. V gave up 4 bases and J gave up 5 bases; unmatched junction bases: 2. Germline V gene sequence: CDR1 SGHDN, CDR2 FVKESK. Written as DNA, the CDR3 is TGTGCCAGCAGCCTAGCGGGGGCGGAGACCCAGTACTTC. Protein sequence: CASSLAGAETQYF.

The rearrangement joins TRBV19 to TRBJ2-2; 8 nucleotides match TRBD2. The CDR3 spans 16 residues. The germline V gene encodes CDR1 LNHDA and CDR2 SQIVND (reference sequence). With 1 base clipped from V and 4 bases from J, the junction kept 5 bases outside the gene matches. Here the CDR3 reads CASSIGGTRVTGELFF. DNA of the CDR3: TGTGCCAGTAGTATAGGTGGGACTAGAGTCACCGGGGAGCTGTTTTTT.

In DNA, the CDR3 is TGTGCCAGCAGTTTCCGGGTGGCCAATTCACCCCTCCACTTT. This encodes CASSFRVANSPLHF. V is TRBV27 and J is TRBJ1-6; D gene unclear. Trimming left V 3 bases short and J 7 bases short, with 10 bases between. CDR1 and CDR2 (germline): MNHEY, SMNVEV (reference sequence). The CDR3 covers 14 residues.

J is TRBJ1-3 and V is TRBV19, with 8 bases that match TRBD1. This CDR3 is built from 18 residues. Germline lookup yields CDR1 LNHDA and CDR2 SQIVND (reference sequence). Trimming removed 5 bases from V and 0 bases from J; junction bases left unmatched: 12. The CDR3, as DNA: TGTGCCAGTAGTGCCTCGACAGGGGTGTCGCTCTCTGGAAACACCATATATTTT. It is translated as CASSASTGVSLSGNTIYF.

The J gene is TRBJ2-3, the V gene TRBV15; 7 bases align to TRBD1. This CDR3 contains 15 residues. Unmatched junction bases numbered 7, after V lost 1 base and J lost 6 bases. CDR1 LNHNV and CDR2 YYDKDF come from the germline V gene (reference sequence). CDR3: CATSRGDRDTDTQYF. The CDR3 coding sequence is TGTGCCACCAGCAGAGGAGACAGGGATACGGATACGCAGTATTTT.

The chain has TRBV7-9 and TRBJ2-1; no reliable D call. Trimming took 2 bases from V and 0 from J, leaving 14 bases between them. This CDR3 is built from 17 residues. Germline lookup yields CDR1 SEHNR and CDR2 FQNEAQ (reference sequence). The CDR3 spells CASSLTHVRSSYNEQFF. The CDR3 DNA follows: TGTGCCAGCAGCTTAACACACGTGCGGAGCTCCTACAATGAGCAGTTCTTC.

This sequence joins TRBV3-1 (or the pseudogene TRBV3-2) and TRBJ1-2; TRBD1 is a possible D gene (5 bases). Germline V gene data show CDR1 as LGHDT and CDR2 as YNNKEL (reference sequence). V lost 0 bases and J 8 bases, leaving 13 bases between the germline ends. This CDR3 has 14 amino acids. The CDR3 DNA follows: TGTGCCAGCAGCCAAGATGTAGGGGCAGGGGGCTACACCTTC. Translating gives CASSQDVGAGGYTF.

The chain employs TRBV18 and TRBJ1-1; D gene uncertain. Trimming removed 3 bases from V and 7 bases from J, with 12 bases in between. The CDR3 contains 13 residues. Germline V gene lookup returns CDR1 KGHSH and CDR2 LQKENI. DNA for the CDR3: TGTGCCAGCTCACCTTACGGTGGAGGTGAAGCTTTCTTT. Amino acid sequence: CASSPYGGGEAFF.

Only a few counts were recorded for this clone. The rearrangement joins TRBV7-6 to TRBJ2-7, with a weak D call TRBD2 (5 bases). V shed 2 bases and J shed 4 bases, with 12 bases lying between them. Germline V gives CDR1 SGHVS, CDR2 FNYEAQ. The CDR3 is made up of 14 amino acids. DNA for the CDR3: TGTGCCAGCAGCTTAACGCCTACGGGGTACGAGCAGTACTTC. Its translation: CASSLTPTGYEQYF.

CDR3 sequence reads: CASSFSTGGTGKRNTIYF. Here the CDR3 DNA reads TGTGCCAGCAGTTTTTCGACAGGGGGCACGGGGAAAAGAAACACCATATATTTT. The chain recombines TRBV2 with TRBJ1-3, with 10 bases identical to TRBD1. This CDR3 is 18 amino acids long. V was clipped by 5 bases and J by 5 bases; unmatched bases: 15. The germline gives CDR1 SNHLY, CDR2 FYNNEI.

This clone has more than one count but fewer than ten. The chain has TRBV19 and TRBJ1-5; D not resolved. Germline CDR1 and CDR2: LNHDA and SQIVND (reference sequence). V lost 3 bases, J lost 0 bases, and 12 bases lay in between. This CDR3 has 16 residues. The CDR3 bases are TGTGCCAGTAGTATTAAGGACGGGATTAGCAATCAGCCCCAGCATTTT. Its translation: CASSIKDGISNQPQHF.

The chain recombines TRBV5-6 with TRBJ2-5; 7 positions agree with TRBD1. The trim removed 4 bases at V and 2 bases at J, leaving 8 bases unmatched. This CDR3 region has 15 residues. Germline loops: CDR1 SGHDT, CDR2 YYEEEE. The CDR3 loop reads CASSAQGTVQETQYF. CDR3 DNA: TGTGCCAGCAGCGCGCAGGGGACAGTACAAGAGACCCAGTACTTC.

This chain uses TRBV5-4 with TRBJ1-1, with D possibly TRBD1 on 5 matching bases. CDR1 is SGHNT and CDR2 is YYREEE in the germline V gene (reference sequence). This CDR3 contains 15 residues. The ends were cut back, 2 bases at V and 2 bases at J, with 13 bases in the middle. The chain's CDR3 is CASSFETGRNTEAFF. The CDR3 DNA reads TGTGCCAGCAGCTTCGAAACAGGCCGTAACACTGAAGCTTTCTTT.